Listed here is a single TCR beta chain. No antigen is known for it. These data originate in a study of Ad26.COV2.S vaccination and SARS-CoV-2 variants. Turning to the study itself: In the COV1001 trial, the donor was in the Ad26.COV2.S arm. Intramuscular Ad26.COV2.S doses were given once or twice, 56 days apart.

Study results and limitations: Reported post-vaccination CD8+ and CD4+ T cell responses to spike showed substantial breadth.

Treatment specified: about 20 received Ad26.COV2.S at low or high dose, single or two shots; 5 received placebo; per-sample allocation not given. Sampling happened 63 days after the first vaccine or placebo injection. An Ad26 vector was used to express Wuhan-strain SARS-CoV-2 spike as the vaccine. CDR3 length: 16 amino acids. The V end lost 3 bases, the J end lost 0 bases, and 15 bases lay between the germline ends. Germline V lookup: CDR1 SGHTS, CDR2 YDEGEE. This table comes from immunoSEQ multiplex PCR, and its TCRdb copy is limited to in-frame clones, with some not included. The sample carries around 500,000 clones, roughly nine tenths recorded once.

V gene TRBV5-8 combines with J gene TRBJ1-1, with D possibly matching TRBD1 (5 bases). This specimen was peripheral blood, taken in a trial of Ad26.COV2.S vaccine versus placebo. This sequence originates from a person between 18 and 59 years old who received the Ad26.COV2.S COVID-19 vaccine or a placebo. CDR3 loop: CASSSWTSDMNTEAFF. The CDR3 DNA sequence: TGTGCCAGCAGCTCCTGGACATCGGACATGAACACTGAAGCTTTCTTT.